The 23 T cell receptor beta chains listed next were all sequenced from one sample in a study of CD8+CD57+ T cells in acquired aplastic anemia (dated 2018 in TCRdb). Sequencing took place on an Illumina HiSeq 2000. TCR beta VDJ combination and CDR3 sequence profiling used genomic DNA as the template. TCRdb reworked the public reads: Q25 trimming with fastp, MiXCR clone assembly, productive beta chains retained. For every CDR3 protein sequence, its rows merge into one entry that carries the most common genes and DNA. Here the sample has some 68,000 distinct CDR3 sequences; around 50% occur a single time. The ten most abundant clones make up about 8% of the sample. The source material was sorted CD4+, CD8+, or CD8+CD57+ T cells (not recorded which) from PBMCs. The source of these receptors is a human donor in good health, serving as a control.

This clonotype came up a few times. V usage is TRBV9 and J usage is TRBJ1-2; TRBD1 matches 7 bases. Trimming removed 4 bases from V and 5 bases from J; junction bases left unmatched: 11. The germline V gene has CDR1 SGDLS and CDR2 YYNGEE. The CDR3 has 15 amino acids. CDR3 amino acids: CASSRGDSLLYGYTF. DNA of the CDR3: TGTGCCAGCAGCCGGGGGGACAGTCTGTTATATGGCTACACCTTC.

This rearrangement joins TRBV10-2 to TRBJ1-4; 9 bases match TRBD1. From germline, CDR1 is WSHSY and CDR2 SAAADI. V shed 5 bases and J 8 bases; nucleotides not matched to a gene: 12. This CDR3 has 16 amino acids. CDR3 residues: CASSSGQGYFDEKLFF. In DNA form, the CDR3 reads TGCGCCAGCAGTTCGGGACAGGGCTACTTCGACGAAAAACTGTTTTTT.

V gene TRBV10-3 combines with J gene TRBJ2-7; 10 nucleotides align to TRBD1. The J segment lost 3 bases and the V segment lost 4 bases, leaving 0 bases of the junction unmatched. Germline CDR1 and CDR2: ENHRY and SYGVKD. This CDR3 has 13 residues. As DNA, the CDR3 is TGTGCCATCAGTGGGACAGGGGGCTACGAGCAGTACTTC. Translated, it gives CAISGTGGYEQYF.

The chain has TRBV2 and TRBJ1-2, with D unclear. V was cut by 6 bases and J by 2 bases, with 10 bases left in between. This CDR3 contains 13 residues. Germline CDR1 SNHLY, CDR2 FYNNEI. CDR3 sequence reads: CASRVDGNYGYTF. CDR3 DNA sequence: TGTGCCAGCAGGGTGGACGGAAACTATGGCTACACCTTC.

The V call is TRBV20-1, the J call TRBJ2-7; D is possibly TRBD1 or TRBD2 (5 bases each). The CDR3 has 16 amino acids. CDR1 and CDR2 (germline): DFQATT, SNEGSKA (reference sequence). V was pared by 3 bases and J by 2 bases, with 20 bases between. The CDR3 region has the DNA TGCAGTGCTAGCGGGGCCAACCTACCCTCTCCCTACGAGCAGTACTTC. Its translation is CSASGANLPSPYEQYF.

In this sample, this clonotype turned up many times. One end of the junction fails to match germline, which may point to a read error. The J gene is TRBJ2-2, the V gene TRBV2; TRBD1 is a possible D gene (6 bases). The CDR3 loop spans 13 amino acids. Germline CDR1 is SNHLY and CDR2 is FYNNEI. DNA for the CDR3: TGTGCCAGCAGTGAACAGGGGCCCGGGGAGCTATTTTTT. Protein product: CASSEQGPGELFF.

The J gene is TRBJ2-1, the V gene TRBV20-1; D is unclear. V was cut by 0 bases and J by 0 bases, with 6 bases left in between. CDR3 length: 14 residues. Germline V CDR1 and CDR2: DFQATT, SNEGSKA (reference sequence). The CDR3 DNA reads as TGCAGTGCTAGAGATGTATCCTCCTACAATGAGCAGTTCTTC. This codes for CSARDVSSYNEQFF.

This clonotype was seen at least ten times. This rearrangement joins TRBV20-1 to TRBJ1-2; TRBD1 aligns across 9 bases. V gave up 6 bases and J gave up 4 bases; unmatched junction bases: 9. In germline, CDR1 is DFQATT, CDR2 SNEGSKA (reference sequence). This CDR3 spans 14 amino acids. CDR3 nucleotide sequence: TGCAGTGCGTGGGACAGGGAAACTGCCTATGGCTACACCTTC. This gives the protein CSAWDRETAYGYTF.

This clonotype occurred many times. This chain uses TRBV20-1 with TRBJ1-5; 9 bases map to TRBD1. The germline V gene has CDR1 DFQATT and CDR2 SNEGSKA (reference sequence). V shed 6 bases, J shed 0 bases, and the junction held 9 bases outside the gene matches. The CDR3 runs 16 residues. For the CDR3, the DNA is TGCAGTGCAAAAGGACAGGGGAGGATTAGCAATCAGCCCCAGCATTTT. Translating gives CSAKGQGRISNQPQHF.

The chain combines TRBV15 with TRBJ2-1, with D possibly TRBD1 on 5 matching bases. The V end was cut by 3 bases, the J end by 7 bases, with 16 bases between. Per the germline V gene, CDR1 is LNHNV and CDR2 is YYDKDF (reference sequence). CDR3 length: 15 residues. The CDR3 reads CATSSDDSHPNEQFF. CDR3 DNA sequence: TGTGCCACCAGCAGTGACGACAGCCATCCTAATGAGCAGTTCTTC.

This chain joins TRBV19 and TRBJ1-2; D is unclear. V was pared by 10 bases and J by 7 bases, with 13 bases between. This CDR3 comprises 11 residues. The V gene's germline CDR1 is LNHDA and CDR2 SQIVND (reference sequence). The CDR3 protein is CATTELGGYTF. CDR3 nucleotide sequence: TGTGCCACCACAGAGTTGGGTGGCTACACCTTC.

The chain combines TRBV7-2 with TRBJ1-1, with D tentatively TRBD1 (5 bases). This CDR3 has 14 residues. Per the germline V gene, CDR1 is SGHTA and CDR2 is FQGNSA. With 6 bases removed from V and 0 bases from J, the gap between germline ends came to 11 bases. CDR3 in amino acids: CASSEGFLNTEAFF. CDR3 coding DNA: TGTGCCAGCAGTGAGGGGTTTTTGAACACTGAAGCTTTCTTT.

V gene TRBV2 combines with J gene TRBJ2-7; the D is unclear. Germline V CDR1 and CDR2: SNHLY, FYNNEI. Trimming left V 6 bases short and J 3 bases short, with 12 bases between. CDR3 length: 13 residues. The CDR3 region is CASSGGNDYEQYF. As DNA, the CDR3 is TGTGCCAGCAGCGGTGGCAACGACTACGAGCAGTACTTC.

The chain recombines TRBV2 with TRBJ1-2; 11 bases agree with TRBD1. Germline V lookup: CDR1 SNHLY, CDR2 FYNNEI. V shed 6 bases, J shed 6 bases, and the junction held 3 bases outside the gene matches. The CDR3 runs to 13 residues. The chain's CDR3 is CASSGTGGNGYTF. CDR3 coding DNA: TGTGCCAGCAGCGGGACAGGGGGGAATGGCTACACCTTC. The whole variable domain, filled in from reference TRBV2 and TRBJ1-2, reads EPEVTQTPSHQVTQMGQEVILRCVPISNHLYFYWYRQILGQKVEFLVSFYNNEISEKSEIFDDQFSVERPDGSNFTLKIRSTKLEDSAMYFCASSGTGGNGYTFGSGTRLTVV.

This clonotype was detected many times. CDR3 nucleotide sequence: TGTGCCAGCAGCTTAGCGGGAGAGGTTGGCAATGAGCAGTTCTTC. Protein sequence: CASSLAGEVGNEQFF. The genes are TRBV7-3 and TRBJ2-1; 7 bases line up with TRBD2. This CDR3 contains 15 residues. V dropped 2 bases and J dropped 6; count of bases not matched to a gene: 7. The germline CDR1 and CDR2 sequences are SGHTA and FQGTGA.

V usage is TRBV20-1 and J usage is TRBJ2-5, with D uncertain. The CDR3 is 11 amino acids. V dropped 1 base and J dropped 2 bases, with 2 bases sitting between them. Germline CDR1 DFQATT, CDR2 SNEGSKA (reference sequence). CDR3 residues: CSARVQETQYF. CDR3 nucleotide sequence: TGCAGTGCTAGAGTTCAAGAGACCCAGTACTTC.

This clonotype has ten or more counts. The chain is built from TRBV12-5 and TRBJ2-1; D tentatively fits TRBD1 or TRBD2 (5 bases each). CDR1 and CDR2 (germline): LGHNT, FRNRAP. CDR3 size: 18 residues. Trimming took 3 bases from V and 4 from J, leaving 22 bases between them. In DNA, the CDR3 is TGTGCTAGTGGTTTCCACCCCGTCGGGGCCCCTCCTTACAATGAGCAGTTCTTC. It specifies CASGFHPVGAPPYNEQFF.

The rearrangement uses TRBV29-1 and TRBJ1-2; TRBD1 matches 8 bases. Per the germline V gene, CDR1 is SQVTM and CDR2 is ANQGSEA. V trimming: 1 base; J trimming: 6 bases; junction bases outside the gene matches: 7. The CDR3 sequence is 14 residues long. The CDR3 DNA follows: TGCAGCGTTGAAGGGGGACAGGCGTTTGATGGCTACACCTTC. The encoded protein is CSVEGGQAFDGYTF.

This clonotype has ten or more counts. The rearrangement links TRBV4-1 to TRBJ1-2; unclear D gene. Germline values: CDR1 MGHRA, CDR2 YSYEKL. The ends were cut back, 3 bases at V and 2 bases at J, with 10 bases in the middle. CDR3 length: 14 amino acids. The CDR3 is CASSQPMGNYGYTF. CDR3 bases: TGCGCCAGCAGCCAGCCCATGGGGAACTATGGCTACACCTTC.

As regards this clonotype: Possible read error: a much larger clone is one base away. The chain couples TRBV27 to TRBJ1-5; D remains ambiguous. Germline V lookup: CDR1 MNHEY, CDR2 SMNVEV (reference sequence). The CDR3 totals 15 residues. V was cut by 1 base and J by 5 bases, with 12 bases left in between. CDR3 nucleotide sequence: TGTGCCAGCAGTTTATGGCTCTCTGGCGATCAGCCCCAGCATTTT. It codes for CASSLWLSGDQPQHF.

This clonotype showed up many times. The chain carries TRBV5-1 and TRBJ2-7; TRBD1 matches at 8 bases. The germline gives CDR1 SGHRS, CDR2 YFSETQ. Trimming at V came to 2 bases and at J to 1 base, leaving 5 bases not matched to a gene. The CDR3 length is 15 residues. The CDR3 DNA follows: TGCGCCAGCAGCTTTAGACAGGGGACGTCCTACGAGCAGTACTTC. Translated: CASSFRQGTSYEQYF.

This chain joins TRBV19 and TRBJ2-5; 9 bases line up with TRBD1. CDR1 and CDR2 (germline): LNHDA, SQIVND (reference sequence). V lost 9 bases to trimming and J lost 9 bases; unmatched junction nucleotides: 14. The CDR3 contains 14 residues. CDR3 region: CASSPGQGPQPQYF. The CDR3 region has the DNA TGTGCCAGCAGCCCGGGACAGGGCCCTCAGCCCCAGTACTTC. Complete variable domain (other parts from reference TRBV19 and TRBJ2-5): DGGITQSPKYLFRKEGQNVTLSCEQNLNHDAMYWYRQDPGQGLRLIYYSQIVNDFQKGDIAEGYSVSREKKESFPLTVTSAQKNPTAFYLCASSPGQGPQPQYFGPGTRLLVL.

Concerning this clonotype itself: A much larger clone differs from this one at a single base, so this may be a read error. The chain joins TRBV11-2 to TRBJ2-4; possibly TRBD1 or TRBD2 for D (6 bases each). This CDR3 is built from 16 residues. Trimming removed 1 base at V and 10 bases at J, with 20 bases between. Germline CDR1 is SGHAT and CDR2 is FQNNGV. The CDR3 loop is CASSLGGAEGKMIQYF. In DNA form, the CDR3 reads TGTGCCAGCAGCTTAGGGGGGGCGGAGGGAAAGATGATTCAGTACTTC.